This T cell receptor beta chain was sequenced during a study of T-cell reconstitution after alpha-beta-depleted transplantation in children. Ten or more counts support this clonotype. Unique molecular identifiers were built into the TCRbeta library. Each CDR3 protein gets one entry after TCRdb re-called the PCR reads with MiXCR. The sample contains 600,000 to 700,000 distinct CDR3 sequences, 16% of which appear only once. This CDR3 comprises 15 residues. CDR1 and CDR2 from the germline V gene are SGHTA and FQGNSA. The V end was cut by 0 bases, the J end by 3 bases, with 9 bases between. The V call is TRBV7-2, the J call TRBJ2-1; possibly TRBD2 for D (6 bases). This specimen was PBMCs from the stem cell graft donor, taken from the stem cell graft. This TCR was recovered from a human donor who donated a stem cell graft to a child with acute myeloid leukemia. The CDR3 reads CASSLAGGDYNEQFF. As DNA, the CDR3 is TGTGCCAGCAGCTTAGCGGGGGGTGACTACAATGAGCAGTTCTTC.